The present T cell receptor (beta chain) was sequenced within a study of blood T cell repertoires in COVID-19. At the level of the study: Samples of COVID-19 (acute and convalescent) were obtained from the United States, Italy and Spain. PBMCs, B-cell-depleted T cells, or T cells were the source of the cDNA or gDNA that made up the material.

This clone occurred once. Sequenced by immunoSEQ multiplex PCR; TCRdb stores in-frame clones only, minus some. The table has approximately 94,000 clones, over 75% seen once. Germline assignment: CDR1 MNHEY and CDR2 SVGEGT. The CDR3 contains 13 residues. V dropped 6 bases and J dropped 3 bases, with 11 bases sitting between them. Sequencing was done on a sample of peripheral blood. This clonotype was obtained from a human donor in a cohort sampled during active COVID-19. V usage is TRBV6-2 or TRBV6-3 and J usage is TRBJ2-5; D possibly corresponds to TRBD2 (6 bases). Written as DNA, the CDR3 is TGTGCCAGCAGCCGAGGACTAAAAGAGACCCAGTACTTC. Its translation is CASSRGLKETQYF.